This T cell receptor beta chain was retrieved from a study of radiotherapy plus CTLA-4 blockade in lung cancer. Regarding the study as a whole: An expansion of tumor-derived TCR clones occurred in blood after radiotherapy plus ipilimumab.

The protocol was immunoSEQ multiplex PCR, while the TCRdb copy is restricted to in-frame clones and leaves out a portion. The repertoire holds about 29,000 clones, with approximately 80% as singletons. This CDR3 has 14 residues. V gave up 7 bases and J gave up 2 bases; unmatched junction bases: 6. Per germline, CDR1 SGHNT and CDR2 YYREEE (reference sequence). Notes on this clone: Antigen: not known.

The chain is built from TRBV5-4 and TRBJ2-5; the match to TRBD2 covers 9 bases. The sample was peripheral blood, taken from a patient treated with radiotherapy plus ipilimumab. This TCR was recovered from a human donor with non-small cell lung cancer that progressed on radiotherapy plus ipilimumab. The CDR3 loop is CASGRAGGQETQYF. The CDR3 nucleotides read TGTGCCAGCGGCAGGGCGGGGGGGCAAGAGACCCAGTACTTC.